The 23 T cell receptor beta chains below come from one sample, sequenced in a study of CD8+ T cells in alopecia areata. The sequencing template was cDNA reverse transcribed from extracted RNA. Some clones are missing from TCRdb's copy, which holds only in-frame ones; the method was immunoSEQ multiplex PCR. This table has about 200,000 clones, around two fifths appearing once. Treatment denoted: oral pan-JAK inhibitor, 5-10 mg twice daily. Sequenced here: CD4+ T cells sorted from blood, sampled at approximately week 30, from a patient treated with tofacitinib. The receptors were gathered from a human donor with alopecia areata.

This clone was observed a few times. This CDR3 is CASSVPERMGTGANVLTF. In DNA form, the CDR3 reads TGTGCCAGCAGCGTACCCGAGAGGATGGGTACTGGGGCCAACGTCCTGACTTTC. The J gene is TRBJ2-6, the V gene TRBV7-2; D is ambiguous. The CDR3 totals 18 residues. V was pared by 5 bases and J by 2 bases, with 19 bases between. The germline V gene has CDR1 SGHTA and CDR2 FQGNSA.

The chain recombines TRBV7-2 with TRBJ2-3, with D perhaps matching TRBD2 (6 bases). Trimming shortened V by 2 bases and J by 13 bases, and 16 bases separated the two germline ends. CDR1 and CDR2 (germline): SGHTA, FQGNSA. This CDR3 comprises 13 residues. The DNA for the CDR3 is TGTGCCAGCAGCTTATCGGCGGGGATGGGGGAGTATTTT. Protein: CASSLSAGMGEYF.

This clone was observed a handful of times. The V gene is TRBV29-1, the J gene TRBJ2-6; maybe TRBD2 (6 bases). The length of the CDR3 is 15 residues. Germline CDR1 and CDR2: SQVTM and ANQGSEA. V lost 5 bases and J lost 1, with 12 bases in between. CDR3 residues: CSVRGTMSGANVLTF. For the CDR3, the DNA is TGCAGCGTTCGGGGGACCATGTCTGGGGCCAACGTCCTGACTTTC.

This clone occurred a few times. The rearrangement joins TRBV2 to TRBJ2-3; 9 bases align to TRBD2. Losses at the gene ends were 1 base for V and 8 bases for J; bases not matched to a gene: 7. There are 15 residues in the CDR3. Germline V CDR1 and CDR2: SNHLY, FYNNEI. The CDR3 region has the DNA TGTGCCAGCAGTGAAGGAGGGCTAGCGGGAATTACGCAGTATTTT. It codes for CASSEGGLAGITQYF.

J is TRBJ2-7 and V is TRBV5-1; 7 bases agree with TRBD1. V trimming: 3 bases; J trimming: 2 bases; junction bases outside the gene matches: 5. The CDR3 runs 14 residues. CDR1 is SGHRS, CDR2 YFSETQ, per germline. CDR3 sequence reads: CASSSGQDPYEQYF. In nucleotides, the CDR3 is TGCGCCAGCAGCTCAGGACAGGATCCCTACGAGCAGTACTTC.

This chain connects TRBV7-9 to TRBJ1-2, with a weak D call TRBD1 (5 bases). Germline-derived CDR1 and CDR2 are SEHNR and FQNEAQ (reference sequence). Trimming pared 7 bases from V and 6 bases from J, leaving 12 bases between. This CDR3 region has 12 residues. DNA for the CDR3: TGTGCCAGCATTAACGGGGCCAATGGCTACACCTTC. It specifies CASINGANGYTF. Combining the CDR3 with reference TRBV7-9 and TRBJ1-2 gives the whole variable domain DTGVSQNPRHKITKRGQNVTFRCDPISEHNRLYWYRQTLGQGPEFLTYFQNEAQLEKSRLLSDRFSAERPKGSFSTLEIQRTEQGDSAMYLCASINGANGYTFGSGTRLTVV.

In this sample, this clone turned up a few times. The chain combines TRBV30 with TRBJ1-4; no reliable D call. This CDR3 comprises 15 residues. The germline gives CDR1 GTSNPN, CDR2 SVGIG (reference sequence). The V and J ends lost 0 bases and 8 bases respectively, with 16 bases between them. The CDR3 sequence: CAWSVQGLTKEKLFF. DNA for the CDR3: TGTGCCTGGAGTGTACAAGGCCTAACGAAGGAAAAACTGTTTTTT.

This clone was counted once. The sample contains more than one DNA sequence encoding this CDR3. The V gene is TRBV2, the J gene TRBJ2-7; D may be TRBD1 or TRBD2 (5 bases each). Trimming removed 8 bases from V and 3 bases from J, with 11 bases in between. Germline CDR1 reads SNHLY; CDR2 reads FYNNEI. The CDR3 is 12 amino acids. For the CDR3, the DNA is TGTGCCAGCCGCGAGGGGAGCTACGAGCAGTACTTC. As protein: CASREGSYEQYF. Combining the CDR3 with reference TRBV2 and TRBJ2-7 gives the whole variable domain EPEVTQTPSHQVTQMGQEVILRCVPISNHLYFYWYRQILGQKVEFLVSFYNNEISEKSEIFDDQFSVERPDGSNFTLKIRSTKLEDSAMYFCASREGSYEQYFGPGTRLTVT.

This clone showed up just a few times. This chain connects TRBV19 to TRBJ2-1; tentative D call: TRBD1 (6 bases). V was clipped by 3 bases and J by 8 bases, with 14 bases between them. Per germline, CDR1 LNHDA and CDR2 SQIVND (reference sequence). This CDR3 region has 14 residues. The CDR3 DNA reads TGTGCCAGTAGTATTGCAGGGGCCCTCGATGAGCAGTTCTTC. Its protein is CASSIAGALDEQFF.

V and J are TRBV11-2 and TRBJ2-7, with 7 bases that match TRBD2. The trim removed 5 bases at V and 1 base at J, leaving 11 bases unmatched. CDR1 is SGHAT, CDR2 FQNNGV, per germline. The CDR3 is 16 residues long. CDR3 in amino acids: CASSPGRGRGSYEQYF. CDR3 nucleotide sequence: TGTGCCAGCAGCCCAGGGAGGGGCCGAGGATCCTACGAGCAGTACTTC.

There are a few counts of this clone. V gene TRBV7-3 combines with J gene TRBJ1-2, with a possible D match to TRBD1 (6 bases). The germline V gene has CDR1 SGHTA and CDR2 FQGTGA. The length of the CDR3 is 14 residues. V was pared by 5 bases and J by 8 bases, with 18 bases between. CDR3 coding DNA: TGTGCCAGCAGCCGCGGGGGGGCGCGAGGAGGCTACACCTTC. This gives the protein CASSRGGARGGYTF. The full variable domain, its missing parts supplied by reference TRBV7-3 and TRBJ1-2, is GAGVSQTPSNKVTEKGKYVELRCDPISGHTALYWYRQSLGQGPEFLIYFQGTGAADDSGLPNDRFFAVRPEGSVSTLKIQRTERGDSAVYLCASSRGGARGGYTFGSGTRLTVV.

Comments on this clone: With a far larger clone one base away, a read error is the likely cause. The same CDR3 arises from other DNA sequences in this sample as well. This chain links TRBV25-1 with TRBJ2-5, with D unresolved. Germline values: CDR1 MGHDK, CDR2 SYGVNS. Trimming pared 4 bases from V and 5 bases from J, leaving 5 bases between. This CDR3 has 11 residues. The CDR3 DNA follows: TGTGCCAGCAGTGTCGGGGAGACCCAGTACTTC. This codes for CASSVGETQYF.

The chain uses TRBV29-1 and TRBJ2-7; the match to TRBD1 covers 10 bases. The CDR3 is 14 residues long. V lost 4 bases, J lost 1 base, and 4 bases stayed unmatched. Germline assignment: CDR1 SQVTM and CDR2 ANQGSEA. Here the CDR3 DNA reads TGCAGCGTTGGGGACAGGGGAGTATCCTACGAGCAGTACTTC. Translated: CSVGDRGVSYEQYF.

The rearrangement uses TRBV9 and TRBJ2-3; tentatively, D is TRBD1 or TRBD2 (5 bases each). V was cut by 0 bases and J by 0 bases, with 11 bases left in between. CDR1 and CDR2 from the germline V gene are SGDLS and YYNGEE. The CDR3 extends over 16 amino acids. The CDR3, as DNA: TGTGCCAGCAGCGTAGGGCCGGGACCGAGCACAGATACGCAGTATTTT. It specifies CASSVGPGPSTDTQYF.

The rearrangement uses TRBV29-1 and TRBJ2-3; no clear D gene. The ends were cut back, 6 bases at V and 0 bases at J, with 13 bases in the middle. There are 14 residues in the CDR3. Germline V gives CDR1 SQVTM, CDR2 ANQGSEA. CDR3 coding DNA: TGCAGCGTGATCCCGACACGTAGCACAGATACGCAGTATTTT. Amino acid sequence: CSVIPTRSTDTQYF.

The chain couples TRBV11-1 to TRBJ1-1, with D perhaps TRBD1 (6 bases). Looked up from germline, CDR1 is SGHAT and CDR2 is FQDESV (reference sequence). Trimming removed 2 bases at V and 0 bases at J, with 7 bases between. The CDR3 extends over 14 amino acids. DNA for the CDR3: TGTGCCAGCAGCTTAAGGGGGATGAACACTGAAGCTTTCTTT. This translates into CASSLRGMNTEAFF.

The rearrangement joins TRBV5-1 to TRBJ2-3; 13 bases are a match to TRBD2. The V and J ends lost 4 bases and 5 bases, in that order; junction bases with no gene match: 4. The CDR3 length is 15 residues. CDR1 is SGHRS and CDR2 is YFSETQ in the germline V gene. The CDR3 DNA reads TGCGCCAGCAGCATGGGACTAGCGGGGAAAGATACGCAGTATTTT. Translated: CASSMGLAGKDTQYF.

There are a few counts of this clone. The genes are TRBV5-1 and TRBJ2-2; tentatively, D is TRBD2 (7 bases). The germline V and J ends were trimmed by 7 bases and 2 bases, with 15 bases remaining between them. The CDR3 has 15 residues. Germline-derived CDR1 and CDR2 are SGHRS and YFSETQ. CDR3 nucleotide sequence: TGCGCCAGCTCAGAACGGGGGGCCAACACCGGGGAGCTGTTTTTT. Protein product: CASSERGANTGELFF.

This clone was seen only a few times. The rearrangement links TRBV25-1 to TRBJ1-2, with D possibly matching TRBD1 (5 bases). Germline V CDR1 and CDR2: MGHDK, SYGVNS. Trimming removed 6 bases from V and 8 bases from J, with 16 bases in between. This CDR3 contains 13 residues. The CDR3 sequence: CASSQTAVRGYTF. The CDR3 region has the DNA TGTGCCAGCAGCCAGACAGCAGTAAGAGGCTACACCTTC.

The chain has TRBV27 and TRBJ1-2, with 7 bases matching TRBD1. V was clipped by 6 bases and J by 5 bases; unmatched bases: 9. Germline CDR1 and CDR2: MNHEY and SMNVEV (reference sequence). The CDR3 has 14 residues. The CDR3 reads CASSRDRDGYGYTF. DNA of the CDR3: TGTGCCAGCAGCCGAGACAGGGATGGGTATGGCTACACCTTC.

V gene TRBV6-6 combines with J gene TRBJ2-3; perhaps TRBD2 as D (6 bases). V lost 6 bases, J lost 0 bases, and 13 bases lay in between. The CDR3 runs 15 residues. Germline assignment: CDR1 MNHNY and CDR2 SVGAGI (reference sequence). The DNA of the CDR3 is TGTGCCAGCAGAGAAACCGGGACTAGCACAGATACGCAGTATTTT. It is translated as CASRETGTSTDTQYF.

This clone has a handful of counts. The J gene is TRBJ1-1, the V gene TRBV27; 7 bases agree with TRBD1. The J segment lost 6 bases and the V segment lost 5 bases, leaving 9 bases of the junction unmatched. The CDR3 has 14 residues. CDR1 and CDR2 from the germline V gene are MNHEY and SMNVEV (reference sequence). CDR3 residues: CASSRGTVPAEAFF. CDR3 bases: TGTGCCAGCAGTCGCGGGACAGTCCCAGCTGAAGCTTTCTTT.

The V gene is TRBV30, the J gene TRBJ2-2, with 7 bases that match TRBD1. V lost 3 bases to trimming and J lost 3 bases; unmatched junction nucleotides: 4. Germline V gives CDR1 GTSNPN, CDR2 SVGIG (reference sequence). CDR3 length: 14 residues. CDR3 in amino acids: CAWSKDRDTGELFF. For the CDR3, the DNA is TGTGCCTGGAGCAAAGACAGGGACACCGGGGAGCTGTTTTTT.